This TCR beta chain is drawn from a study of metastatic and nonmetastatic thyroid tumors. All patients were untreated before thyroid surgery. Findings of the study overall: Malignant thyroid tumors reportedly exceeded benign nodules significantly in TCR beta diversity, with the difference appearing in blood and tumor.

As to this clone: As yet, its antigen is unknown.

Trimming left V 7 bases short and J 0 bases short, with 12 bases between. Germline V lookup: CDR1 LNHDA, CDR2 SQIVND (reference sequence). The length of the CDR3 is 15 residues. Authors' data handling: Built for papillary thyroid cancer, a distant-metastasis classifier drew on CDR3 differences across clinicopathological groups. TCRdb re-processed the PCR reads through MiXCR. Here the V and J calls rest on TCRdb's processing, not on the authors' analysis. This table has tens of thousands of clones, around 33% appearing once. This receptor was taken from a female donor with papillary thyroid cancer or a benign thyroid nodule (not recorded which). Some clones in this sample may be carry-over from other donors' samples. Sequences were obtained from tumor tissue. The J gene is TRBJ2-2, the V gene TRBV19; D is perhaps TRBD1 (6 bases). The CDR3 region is CASMGADTNTGELFF. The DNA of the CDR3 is TGTGCCAGTATGGGGGCGGATACGAACACCGGGGAGCTGTTTTTT.